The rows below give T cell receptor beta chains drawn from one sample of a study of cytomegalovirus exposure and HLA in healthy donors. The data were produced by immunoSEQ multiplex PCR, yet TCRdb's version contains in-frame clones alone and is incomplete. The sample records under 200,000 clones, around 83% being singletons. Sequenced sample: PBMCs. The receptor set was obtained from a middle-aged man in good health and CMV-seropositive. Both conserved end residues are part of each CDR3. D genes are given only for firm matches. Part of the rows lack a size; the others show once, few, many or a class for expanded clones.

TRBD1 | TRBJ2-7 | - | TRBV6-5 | CASSSHGTGAYEQYF | TGTGCCAGCAGTTCCCACGGGACAGGGGCTTACGAGCAGTACTTC
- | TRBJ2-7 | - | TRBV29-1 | CSARVGPYEQYF | TGCAGCGCCCGAGTCGGTCCCTACGAGCAGTACTTC
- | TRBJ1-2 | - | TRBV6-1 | CASSDRFSGNYGYTF | TGTGCCAGCAGCGACAGGTTCTCGGGTAACTATGGCTACACCTTC
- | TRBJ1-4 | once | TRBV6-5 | CASRIYLGGEKLFF | TGTGCCAGCAGAATCTATCTTGGGGGGGAAAAACTGTTTTTT
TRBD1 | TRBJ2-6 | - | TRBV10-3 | CAVARDRGAAGANVLTF | TGTGCCGTCGCTCGGGACAGGGGCGCCGCTGGGGCCAACGTCCTGACTTTC
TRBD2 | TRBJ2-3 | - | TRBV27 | CASGSPMTSARDTQYF | TGTGCCAGCGGGTCCCCAATGACTAGCGCAAGAGATACGCAGTATTTT
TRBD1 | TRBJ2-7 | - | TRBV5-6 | CASSRDRVYEQYF | TGTGCCAGCAGCCGGGACAGAGTCTACGAGCAGTACTTC
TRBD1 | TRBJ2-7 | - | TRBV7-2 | CASSLKTGAHEQYF | TGTGCCAGCAGCTTGAAAACAGGGGCCCACGAGCAGTACTTC
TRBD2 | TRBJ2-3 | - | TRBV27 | CASSSGTSGTDTQYF | TGTGCCAGCAGTTCCGGGACTAGCGGCACAGATACGCAGTATTTT
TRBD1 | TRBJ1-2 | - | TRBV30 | CAWNSHGQGVGGYTF | TGTGCCTGGAATTCACACGGACAGGGAGTTGGTGGCTACACCTTC
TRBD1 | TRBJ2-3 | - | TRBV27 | CASSLRGPEYF | TGTGCCAGCAGTTTAAGGGGGCCGGAGTATTTT
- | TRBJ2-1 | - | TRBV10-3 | CASAEGRGSEQFF | TGTGCCAGCGCGGAGGGCCGGGGGAGTGAGCAGTTCTTC
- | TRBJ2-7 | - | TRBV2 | CASSGGTTTYEQYF | TGTGCCAGCAGTGGAGGAACAACTACCTACGAGCAGTACTTC
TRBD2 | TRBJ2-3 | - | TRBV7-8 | CASRGTGLATKSGTDTQYF | TGTGCCAGCAGGGGAACGGGACTAGCAACCAAGAGTGGCACAGATACGCAGTATTTT
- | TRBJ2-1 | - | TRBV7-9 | CASSLVLGYNEQFF | TGTGCCAGCAGCTTAGTACTAGGCTACAATGAGCAGTTCTTC
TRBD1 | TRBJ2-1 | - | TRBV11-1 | CASSSLTDRGRNEQFF | TGTGCCAGCAGCTCACTAACCGACAGGGGGCGTAATGAGCAGTTCTTC
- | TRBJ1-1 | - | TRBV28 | CASKGRTAMNTEAFF | TGTGCCAGCAAAGGCCGGACAGCTATGAACACTGAAGCTTTCTTT
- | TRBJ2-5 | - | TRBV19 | CASRGHLQETQYF | TGTGCCAGTAGGGGGCACCTCCAAGAGACCCAGTACTTC
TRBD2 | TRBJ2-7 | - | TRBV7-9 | CASSSEAGGTYEQYF | TGTGCCAGCAGCTCCGAGGCGGGAGGGACGTACGAGCAGTACTTC
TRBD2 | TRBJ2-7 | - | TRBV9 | CASSVSGGTYEQYF | TGTGCCAGCAGCGTATCGGGGGGGACCTACGAGCAGTACTTC
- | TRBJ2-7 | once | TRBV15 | CATSARQSSYEQYF | TGTGCCACCAGCGCTAGACAGTCCTCCTACGAGCAGTACTTC
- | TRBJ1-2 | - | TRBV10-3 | CAISEGARGRGYTF | TGTGCCATCAGTGAGGGCGCCAGGGGTAGGGGCTACACCTTC
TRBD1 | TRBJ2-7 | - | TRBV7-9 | CASSHRDRAYEQYF | TGTGCCAGCAGCCATCGGGACAGGGCCTACGAGCAGTACTTC
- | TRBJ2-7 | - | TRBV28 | CASTQSTLMEQYF | TGTGCCAGCACACAGAGTACGTTAATGGAGCAGTACTTC
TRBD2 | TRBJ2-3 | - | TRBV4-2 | CASSPGLARPDTQYF | TGTGCCAGCAGCCCTGGACTAGCCCGCCCAGATACGCAGTATTTT
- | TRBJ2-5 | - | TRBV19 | CASSMGGKGQETQYF | TGTGCCAGTAGTATGGGCGGGAAGGGGCAAGAGACCCAGTACTTC
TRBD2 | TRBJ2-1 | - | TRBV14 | CASSHVTSGRPVEQFF | TGTGCCAGCAGCCATGTGACTAGCGGGAGACCGGTTGAGCAGTTCTTC
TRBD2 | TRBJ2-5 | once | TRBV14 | CASSQERTSGKETQYF | TGTGCCAGCAGCCAAGAGAGGACTAGCGGGAAAGAGACCCAGTACTTC
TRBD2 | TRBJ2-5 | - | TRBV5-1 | CASTPRMLSGSSETQYF | TGCGCCAGCACACCGCGCATGTTGAGCGGGAGTTCGGAGACCCAGTACTTC
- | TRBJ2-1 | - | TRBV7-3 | CASSSRGPANEQFF | TGTGCCAGCAGCTCAAGAGGTCCGGCCAATGAGCAGTTCTTC
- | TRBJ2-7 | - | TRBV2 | CASEIGGEQYF | TGTGCCAGCGAGATCGGGGGAGAGCAGTACTTC
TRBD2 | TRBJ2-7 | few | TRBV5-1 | CASSFELAANSYEQYF | TGCGCCAGCAGCTTCGAACTAGCGGCAAACTCCTACGAGCAGTACTTC
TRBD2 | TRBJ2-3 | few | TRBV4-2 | CASSQRLAESTDTQYF | TGTGCCAGCAGCCAAAGACTAGCGGAGAGCACAGATACGCAGTATTTT
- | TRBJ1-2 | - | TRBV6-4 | CASSLEGNGYTF | TGTGCCAGCAGTCTAGAGGGAAATGGCTACACCTTC
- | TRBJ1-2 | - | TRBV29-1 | CSVDGGGYTF | TGCAGCGTTGACGGGGGAGGCTACACCTTC
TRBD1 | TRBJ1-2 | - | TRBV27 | CASSLSVGGRPNGYTF | TGTGCCAGCAGTTTATCCGTAGGGGGCCGCCCTAATGGCTACACCTTC